The 29 T cell receptor beta chains below come from one sample, sequenced in a study of blood T cell repertoires in COVID-19. Produced via immunoSEQ multiplex PCR; TCRdb's table is partial and in-frame only. The data contain hundreds of thousands of clones, about 88% of them singletons. Sequences were obtained from peripheral blood. Source of these receptors: a young man with COVID-19, enrolled during active disease.

Concerning this clone: The sample holds other DNA sequences that translate to the same CDR3. The rearrangement joins TRBV5-1 to TRBJ2-3; D possibly corresponds to TRBD1 (6 bases). Looked up from germline, CDR1 is SGHRS and CDR2 is YFSETQ. The CDR3 loop spans 14 amino acids. With 2 bases removed from V and 3 bases from J, the gap between germline ends came to 10 bases. CDR3 DNA: TGCGCCAGCAGCTTAGGGGGAAGAACAGATACGCAGTATTTT. Amino acids: CASSLGGRTDTQYF.

This chain joins TRBV19 and TRBJ1-5; perhaps TRBD1 as D (6 bases). The length of the CDR3 is 15 residues. Per germline, CDR1 LNHDA and CDR2 SQIVND (reference sequence). Trimming left V 0 bases short and J 5 bases short, with 11 bases between. The CDR3 is CASSIDQGIYQPQHF. As DNA, the CDR3 is TGTGCCAGTAGTATAGACCAGGGGATCTATCAGCCCCAGCATTTT.

The V and J genes are TRBV7-8 and TRBJ1-3, with D uncertain. Germline CDR1 is SGHVS and CDR2 is FQNEAQ. V lost 3 bases and J 4 bases, leaving 4 bases between the germline ends. The CDR3 is made up of 12 amino acids. CDR3 DNA: TGTGCCAGCAGCTTCCAGGGAAACACCATATATTTT. As protein: CASSFQGNTIYF.

This clone occurred once. V is TRBV5-6 and J is TRBJ2-3, with D perhaps TRBD2 (5 bases). Germline-derived CDR1 and CDR2 are SGHDT and YYEEEE. The CDR3 sequence is 16 residues long. Trimming shortened V by 0 bases and J by 2 bases, and 13 bases separated the two germline ends. In DNA form, the CDR3 reads TGTGCCAGCAGCTTGGGTCGGGATATAGACACAGATACGCAGTATTTT. This gives the protein CASSLGRDIDTDTQYF.

V is TRBV18 and J is TRBJ1-6, with 8 bases identical to TRBD1. Germline V gene sequence: CDR1 KGHSH, CDR2 LQKENI. The CDR3 loop spans 17 amino acids. V shed 2 bases and J 10 bases; nucleotides not matched to a gene: 13. CDR3 DNA: TGTGCCAGCTCACCAGCTTCGACAGGGGAGGTAGAATCACCCCTCCACTTT. This sequence encodes CASSPASTGEVESPLHF.

The V and J genes are TRBV5-1 and TRBJ2-2; 10 bases agree with TRBD1. CDR1 and CDR2 from the germline V gene are SGHRS and YFSETQ. Trimming removed 0 bases from V and 1 base from J; junction bases left unmatched: 0. The CDR3 covers 16 residues. The CDR3 loop reads CASSLGDRGNTGELFF. DNA for the CDR3: TGCGCCAGCAGCTTGGGGGACAGGGGGAACACCGGGGAGCTGTTTTTT.

The genes are TRBV10-2 and TRBJ2-7; possibly TRBD1 for D (6 bases). V lost 7 bases and J 2 bases, leaving 9 bases between the germline ends. The CDR3 loop spans 12 amino acids. In germline, CDR1 is WSHSY, CDR2 SAAADI. The CDR3 bases are TGCGCCAGCACCGGACAGACCTACGAGCAGTACTTC. Encoded protein: CASTGQTYEQYF.

The V and J genes are TRBV30 and TRBJ2-7, with 10 bases lining up with TRBD2. The CDR3 is 14 residues long. The junction had 4 bases not matched to a gene; V was cut back by 1 base and J by 4 bases. Germline V gene sequence: CDR1 GTSNPN, CDR2 SVGIG (reference sequence). The CDR3 DNA is TGTGCCTGGAGTGGGACTAGCGGATCATACGAGCAGTACTTC. Translating it yields CAWSGTSGSYEQYF.

The rearrangement joins TRBV19 to TRBJ1-1; D not certain. The CDR3 has 13 residues. Germline V gene data show CDR1 as LNHDA and CDR2 as SQIVND (reference sequence). With 2 bases removed from V and 2 bases from J, the gap between germline ends came to 6 bases. CDR3 nucleotide sequence: TGTGCCAGTAGTATATTTATAAACACTGAAGCTTTCTTT. Translating gives CASSIFINTEAFF. Using reference TRBV19 and TRBJ1-1 for the parts outside the CDR3, the full variable domain is DGGITQSPKYLFRKEGQNVTLSCEQNLNHDAMYWYRQDPGQGLRLIYYSQIVNDFQKGDIAEGYSVSREKKESFPLTVTSAQKNPTAFYLCASSIFINTEAFFGQGTRLTVV.

V usage is TRBV6-5 and J usage is TRBJ1-2; no firm D call. The CDR3 has 11 residues. With 7 bases removed from V and 4 bases from J, the gap between germline ends came to 7 bases. In germline, CDR1 is MNHEY, CDR2 SVGAGI. The chain's CDR3 is CASKLGYGYTF. The CDR3 coding sequence is TGTGCCAGCAAACTCGGCTATGGCTACACCTTC.

V gene TRBV18 combines with J gene TRBJ1-1; weak D call: TRBD1 (5 bases). Deletions cut 8 bases from V and 6 bases from J, with 16 bases between. Germline CDR1 reads KGHSH; CDR2 reads LQKENI. The CDR3 consists of 13 residues. CDR3 coding DNA: TGTGCCAGCGGCGACAGTTCTGGGGCTGAAGCTTTCTTT. Translating gives CASGDSSGAEAFF.

This clone was observed once. The chain combines TRBV21-1 with TRBJ1-5; whether TRBD1, the table's D call, matches the DNA was not checked. TRBV21-1 is marked as a pseudogene. This CDR3 region has 12 residues. The CDR3 here is CARRQRNQPQHF. For the CDR3, the DNA is TGTGCCAGAAGACAGAGGAATCAGCCCCAGCATTTT.

The chain has TRBV10-3 and TRBJ1-1; 7 nucleotides line up with TRBD1. CDR3 length equals 13 residues. Germline CDR1 and CDR2: ENHRY and SYGVKD. The trim removed 3 bases at V and 7 bases at J, leaving 5 bases unmatched. CDR3 bases: TGTGCCATCAGTGATCGGGGACAGTTTGAAGCTTTCTTT. This encodes CAISDRGQFEAFF.

This clone was seen a single time. This chain joins TRBV24-1 and TRBJ2-1; 11 bases fit TRBD1. CDR1 and CDR2 (germline): KGHDR, SFDVKD. The CDR3 has 16 residues. Trimming cost V 2 bases and J 2 bases; bases outside gene matches: 1. As DNA, the CDR3 is TGTGCCACCAGTGATTCGGACAGGGGGCCCTACAATGAGCAGTTCTTC. Translation: CATSDSDRGPYNEQFF.

V gene TRBV3-1 (or the pseudogene TRBV3-2) combines with J gene TRBJ1-1; 10 nucleotides line up with TRBD1. Losses at the gene ends were 3 bases for V and 5 bases for J; bases not matched to a gene: 6. The CDR3 has 15 amino acids. Germline V gives CDR1 LGHDT, CDR2 YNNKEL (reference sequence). CDR3 sequence: CASSHTDRGGTEAFF. Here the CDR3 DNA reads TGTGCCAGCAGCCATACGGACAGGGGGGGGACTGAAGCTTTCTTT.

The V call is TRBV7-3, the J call TRBJ2-5; TRBD1 might be the D (7 bases). The V gene lost 6 bases and the J gene lost 7 bases, with 15 bases spanning the gap. Looked up from germline, CDR1 is SGHTA and CDR2 is FQGTGA. The CDR3 covers 13 residues. DNA of the CDR3: TGTGCCAGCAGTTTGGAGGGGGCTGGGACCCAGTACTTC. Translating it yields CASSLEGAGTQYF.

The chain combines TRBV5-6 with TRBJ2-6; 11 bases line up with TRBD1. CDR1 is SGHDT, CDR2 YYEEEE, per germline. This CDR3 region has 17 residues. The trim removed 4 bases at V and 4 bases at J, leaving 7 bases unmatched. Written as DNA, the CDR3 is TGTGCCAGCAGCACCTGGACAGGGGGCACGGGGGCCAACGTCCTGACTTTC. This sequence encodes CASSTWTGGTGANVLTF.

V is TRBV7-3 and J is TRBJ2-1, with 10 nucleotides matching TRBD2. The CDR3 has 13 residues. Trimming at V came to 4 bases and at J to 13 bases, leaving 7 bases not matched to a gene. The germline CDR1 and CDR2 sequences are SGHTA and FQGTGA. The CDR3 DNA reads TGTGCCAGCAGCTCGGGACTAGCGTCAGATCAGTTCTTC. Translated, it gives CASSSGLASDQFF. Full variable domain (outside the CDR3, taken from reference TRBV7-3 and TRBJ2-1): GAGVSQTPSNKVTEKGKYVELRCDPISGHTALYWYRQSLGQGPEFLIYFQGTGAADDSGLPNDRFFAVRPEGSVSTLKIQRTERGDSAVYLCASSSGLASDQFFGPGTRLTVL.

The chain uses TRBV27 and TRBJ1-2; D is possibly TRBD1 (6 bases). V was clipped by 3 bases and J by 4 bases, with 15 bases between them. CDR3 length: 15 residues. Germline CDR1 and CDR2: MNHEY and SMNVEV (reference sequence). The CDR3 here is CASSFERGAGYGYTF. CDR3 bases: TGTGCCAGCAGTTTTGAGCGGGGGGCGGGCTATGGCTACACCTTC.

This clone was recorded a few times. The same CDR3 arises from other DNA sequences in this sample as well. The chain joins TRBV6-5 to TRBJ1-2, with 7 bases identical to TRBD1. The CDR3 has 12 amino acids. The V segment lost 8 bases and the J segment 2 bases; nucleotides outside the gene matches: 2. Per the germline V gene, CDR1 is MNHEY and CDR2 is SVGAGI. The CDR3 region has the DNA TGTGCCAGCGGAGGGGGCAACTATGGCTACACCTTC. Amino acids: CASGGGNYGYTF.

The chain's CDR3 is CVRSQPTGPYEQYF. The CDR3, as DNA: TGTGTCAGAAGCCAACCGACAGGGCCCTACGAGCAGTACTTC. The rearrangement joins TRBV7-5 to TRBJ2-7; the tabulated D call, TRBD1, remains unverified against the DNA. TRBV7-5 is a known pseudogene. This CDR3 is 14 amino acids long.

The genes are TRBV2 and TRBJ2-5, with TRBD1 as a possible D gene (5 bases). The germline V gene has CDR1 SNHLY and CDR2 FYNNEI. V lost 5 bases, J lost 0 bases, and 16 bases lay in between. CDR3 length equals 16 residues. The CDR3 DNA follows: TGTGCCAGCAGTCCTCCGACAGCCTGGTACCAAGAGACCCAGTACTTC. Translated: CASSPPTAWYQETQYF.

CDR3 nucleotides: TGTGCCAGCAGCGTAGGGCTAGCGGGCCATGCTGAAGAGACCCAGTACTTC. Translated: CASSVGLAGHAEETQYF. V gene TRBV9 combines with J gene TRBJ2-5; TRBD2 matches 8 bases. CDR1 is SGDLS, CDR2 YYNGEE, per germline. This CDR3 contains 17 residues. The J segment lost 3 bases and the V segment lost 0 bases, leaving 10 bases of the junction unmatched.

This chain connects TRBV11-3 to TRBJ2-3, with TRBD1 identical over 7 bases. J lost 2 bases, V lost 0 bases, and 2 bases had no gene match. The CDR3 is 15 residues long. CDR1 is SGHNT and CDR2 is YENEEA in the germline V gene. The CDR3 is CASSLDGTDTDTQYF. The CDR3 bases are TGTGCCAGCAGCTTAGATGGGACAGACACAGATACGCAGTATTTT. The complete variable domain, with remaining parts taken from reference TRBV11-3 and TRBJ2-3, reads EAGVVQSPRYKIIEKKQPVAFWCNPISGHNTLYWYLQNLGQGPELLIRYENEEAVDDSQLPKDRFSAERLKGVDSTLKIQPAELGDSAVYLCASSLDGTDTDTQYFGPGTRLTVL.

This rearrangement joins TRBV25-1 to TRBJ2-7; 10 bases agree with TRBD2. This CDR3 is built from 16 residues. Germline CDR1 reads MGHDK; CDR2 reads SYGVNS. Trimming took 4 bases from V and 0 from J; bases not matched to a gene: 6. The CDR3 region is CASSGGLADPSYEQYF. The CDR3 DNA sequence: TGTGCCAGCAGTGGTGGACTAGCGGATCCCTCCTACGAGCAGTACTTC.

This chain connects TRBV6-4 to TRBJ1-4; D not certain. V was trimmed by 4 bases and J by 4 bases, leaving 7 bases between them. This CDR3 has 13 residues. In germline, CDR1 is MRHNA, CDR2 SNTAGT. CDR3 DNA: TGTGCCAGCAGTGCTCGGAGTAATGAAAAACTGTTTTTT. Residues: CASSARSNEKLFF.

V is TRBV3-1 (or the pseudogene TRBV3-2) and J is TRBJ1-2; D ambiguous. Trimming pared 1 base from V and 0 bases from J, leaving 6 bases between. This CDR3 is 14 amino acids long. Germline CDR1 LGHDT, CDR2 YNNKEL (reference sequence). This chain's CDR3 is CASSQGAPNYGYTF. CDR3 in DNA: TGTGCCAGCAGCCAAGGGGCCCCTAACTATGGCTACACCTTC.

This sequence joins TRBV18 and TRBJ2-5; TRBD1 might be the D (6 bases). This CDR3 has 15 amino acids. Trimming pared 2 bases from V and 5 bases from J, leaving 15 bases between. Germline V lookup: CDR1 KGHSH, CDR2 LQKENI. The CDR3, as DNA: TGTGCCAGCTCACCAAGTCTACAGGGCTGGGAGACCCAGTACTTC. Encoded protein: CASSPSLQGWETQYF.

As to this clone: At the DNA level, this CDR3 is encoded by other sequences in the same sample as well. This rearrangement joins TRBV7-9 to TRBJ2-7, with a weak D call TRBD1 (6 bases). Germline CDR1 is SEHNR and CDR2 is FQNEAQ (reference sequence). V was clipped by 6 bases and J by 6 bases, with 12 bases between them. The CDR3 consists of 12 residues. The CDR3 is CASSLGGSEQYF. The CDR3 DNA follows: TGTGCCAGCAGTCTTGGGGGCTCCGAGCAGTACTTC.